This entry features one T cell receptor (beta chain) sequence. The data belong to a study of blood T cell repertoires in COVID-19. Overall study context: T cells, B-cell-depleted T cells, or PBMCs supplied cDNA or gDNA.

Original analysis: Amplification with reference gene primers provided the estimates of nucleated cell counts. TCRdb keeps only in-frame clones here, not all; method: immunoSEQ multiplex PCR. V, J and clone size derive from that table, while D and trimming were established from the DNA sequence. The sample records about 46,000 clones, around 87% being singletons. Germline V gene sequence: CDR1 SGHAT, CDR2 FQNNGV. CDR3 length: 15 amino acids. V lost 6 bases and J 1 base, leaving 13 bases between the germline ends. The V and J genes are TRBV11-2 and TRBJ2-4, with a weak D call TRBD1 (5 bases). The sequence was obtained from a human donor in a cohort sampled during active COVID-19. The sequencing sample was made of peripheral blood. CDR3 in amino acids: CASSLRRGAKNIQYF. CDR3 bases: TGTGCCAGCAGTCTCCGTAGGGGTGCCAAAAACATTCAGTACTTC.